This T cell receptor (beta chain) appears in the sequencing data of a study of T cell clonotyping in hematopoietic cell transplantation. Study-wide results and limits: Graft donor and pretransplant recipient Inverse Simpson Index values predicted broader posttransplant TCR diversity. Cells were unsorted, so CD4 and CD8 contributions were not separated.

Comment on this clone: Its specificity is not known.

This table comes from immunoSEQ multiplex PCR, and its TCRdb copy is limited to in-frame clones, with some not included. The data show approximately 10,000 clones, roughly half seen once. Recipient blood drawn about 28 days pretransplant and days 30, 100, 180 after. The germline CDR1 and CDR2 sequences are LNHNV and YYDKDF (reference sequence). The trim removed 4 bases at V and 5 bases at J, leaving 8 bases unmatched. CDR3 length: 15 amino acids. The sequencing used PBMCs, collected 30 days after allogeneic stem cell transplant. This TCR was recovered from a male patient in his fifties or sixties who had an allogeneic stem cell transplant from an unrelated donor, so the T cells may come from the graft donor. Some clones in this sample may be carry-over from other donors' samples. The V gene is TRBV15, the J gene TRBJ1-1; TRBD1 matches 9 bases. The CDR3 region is CATSTDKTGGTEAFF. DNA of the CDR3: TGTGCCACCAGCACCGACAAGACAGGGGGAACTGAAGCTTTCTTT. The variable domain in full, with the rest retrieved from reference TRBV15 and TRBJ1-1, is DAMVIQNPRYQVTQFGKPVTLSCSQTLNHNVMYWYQQKSSQAPKLLFHYYDKDFNNEADTPDNFQSRRPNTSFCFLDIRSPGLGDTAMYLCATSTDKTGGTEAFFGQGTRLTVV.